The 3 T cell receptor beta chains reported below all come from one sample, sequenced in a study of blood T cell repertoires in COVID-19. Clones were read by immunoSEQ multiplex PCR, and TCRdb kept only the in-frame ones, dropping some. This table has roughly 150,000 clones, approximately 90% appearing once. Sequencing was carried out using peripheral blood. The receptors were gathered from a woman aged 60-70 years with active COVID-19.

The genes are TRBV10-3 and TRBJ1-1; TRBD1 agrees at 7 bases. V shed 4 bases, J shed 3 bases, and the junction held 2 bases outside the gene matches. The CDR3 covers 13 residues. Germline V gene data show CDR1 as ENHRY and CDR2 as SYGVKD. The DNA for the CDR3 is TGTGCCATCAGTGGGGACAGAGACACTGAAGCTTTCTTT. Protein product: CAISGDRDTEAFF.

The gene calls are TRBV3-1 (or the pseudogene TRBV3-2) and TRBJ1-1; 8 positions match TRBD1. This CDR3 contains 13 residues. V shed 4 bases, J shed 3 bases, and the junction held 1 base outside the gene matches. Germline loops: CDR1 LGHDT, CDR2 YNNKEL (reference sequence). In DNA form, the CDR3 reads TGTGCCAGCAGCCTACAGGGGGACACTGAAGCTTTCTTT. It encodes CASSLQGDTEAFF.

The chain is built from TRBV6-2 or TRBV6-3 and TRBJ1-1, with a possible D match to TRBD1 (5 bases). The CDR3 contains 15 residues. The V and J ends lost 1 base and 1 base respectively, with 10 bases between them. Germline V gene data show CDR1 as MNHEY and CDR2 as SVGEGT. CDR3 sequence reads: CASSYLGAGNTEAFF. The CDR3 DNA sequence: TGTGCCAGCAGTTACTTAGGGGCCGGGAACACTGAAGCTTTCTTT.